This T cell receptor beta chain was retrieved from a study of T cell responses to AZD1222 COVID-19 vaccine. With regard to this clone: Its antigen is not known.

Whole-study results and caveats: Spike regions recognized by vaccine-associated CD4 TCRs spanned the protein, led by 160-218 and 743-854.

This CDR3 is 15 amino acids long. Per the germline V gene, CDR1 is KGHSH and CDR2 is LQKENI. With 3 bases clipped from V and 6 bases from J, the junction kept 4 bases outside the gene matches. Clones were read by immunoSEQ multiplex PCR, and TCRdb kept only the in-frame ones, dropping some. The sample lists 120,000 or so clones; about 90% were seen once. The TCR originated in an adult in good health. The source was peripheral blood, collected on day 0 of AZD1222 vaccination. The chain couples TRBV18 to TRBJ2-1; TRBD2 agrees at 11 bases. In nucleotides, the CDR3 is TGTGCCAGCTCACCCACTAGCGGGAGTGGCAATGAGCAGTTCTTC. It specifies CASSPTSGSGNEQFF.